The T cell receptor (beta chain) under discussion was sequenced for a study of T cells in Graves' hyperthyroidism and ophthalmopathy. It was uncontrolled infection, other autoimmune disease, pregnancy or lactation that excluded patients. The diagnostic basis comprised clinical symptoms, serum thyroxine and TRAb, thyroid ultrasound and orbital computed tomography. Extraction of PBMCs used 8 to 10 ml of fresh peripheral blood. The CDR3 sequence is 15 residues long. The V end lost 5 bases, the J end lost 1 base, and 15 bases lay between the germline ends. Germline CDR1 reads DFQATT; CDR2 reads SNEGSKA (reference sequence). This clonotype was found many times. Amplification of TCR beta CDR3 regions was performed using RNA transcripts as template. HTBI primers were the set used in a first-round RT-PCR of the TCR CDR3. One entry per CDR3 protein, called by TCRdb with MiXCR from the multiplex PCR reads. The table has roughly 300,000 distinct CDR3 sequences, 20% to 25% seen once.

This receptor was obtained from a woman in her forties or fifties with Graves' hyperthyroidism. Sequenced sample: blood. V and J are TRBV20-1 and TRBJ2-1, with TRBD2 as a possible D gene (7 bases). Here the CDR3 DNA reads TGCAGTGCTTTTCTTGCGGGGGCATCCTACAATGAGCAGTTCTTC. Encoded protein: CSAFLAGASYNEQFF.